The subject of this entry is one TCR beta chain. The CDR3 is made up of 13 amino acids. Trimming stripped 7 bases from V and 9 bases from J, with 18 bases between. Original data processing: Estimation of nucleated cell counts was performed using reference gene primer amplification. Clones were read by immunoSEQ multiplex PCR, and TCRdb kept only the in-frame ones, dropping some. D and trimming come from the DNA, and the V and J calls and clone size come from that table. This sample has roughly 280,000 clones, with about nine tenths found just once. These data come from a study of blood T cell repertoires in COVID-19. Study context: Sites across the United States, Italy and Spain contributed samples from acute and convalescent COVID-19.

The material sequenced was peripheral blood. V and J are TRBV12-3 or TRBV12-4 and TRBJ2-5; tentatively, D is TRBD1 (6 bases). The TCR comes from a woman aged 30 to 39 with COVID-19, enrolled during active disease. The CDR3 loop reads CASTRKNPGAQYF. The CDR3 coding sequence is TGTGCCAGCACCCGAAAGAACCCAGGGGCCCAGTACTTC.